The entry below gives a single T cell receptor beta chain sequence along with its context. The antigen is not known. A split of CD4+ cells into CD45RA+ naive and CD45RA-negative memory subsets was performed. This record belongs to a study of shared clonotypes between healthy human individuals. Study-wide results and caveats: A handful of donors shared roughly 5% of their naive CD4 clonotypes.

At deep level, the assay was performed. An approximately 200 ng quantity of DNA, 30,000 to 35,000 T cell genomes, went into the sorted-subset replicate PCRs. Using immunoSEQ multiplex PCR, the repertoire was profiled, and TCRdb retains in-frame clones only, with some absent. The sample gives approximately 1.5 million clones, approximately 98% of which show up once; less than 0.55% is in the top ten. The CDR3 runs 15 residues. Germline loops: CDR1 SGHAT, CDR2 FQNNGV. The V and J ends lost 5 bases and 2 bases respectively, with 13 bases between them. This clonotype was sampled from a man aged 25-40 years in good health. The V call is TRBV11-2, the J call TRBJ1-3; D remains ambiguous. The sequenced material came from naive CD4+ T cells sorted from blood. Described subset: CD45RA+ positively selected. Written as DNA, the CDR3 is TGTGCCAGCAGCCCGGTGGGGTCCCCTGGAAACACCATATATTTT. Amino acids: CASSPVGSPGNTIYF. Combining the CDR3 with reference TRBV11-2 and TRBJ1-3 gives the whole variable domain EAGVAQSPRYKIIEKRQSVAFWCNPISGHATLYWYQQILGQGPKLLIQFQNNGVVDDSQLPKDRFSAERLKGVDSTLKIQPAKLEDSAVYLCASSPVGSPGNTIYFGEGSWLTVV.